This T cell receptor beta chain was captured in a study of graft-versus-host responses after intestinal transplantation. Study context: Recipients obtained multivisceral, liver-intestinal, or isolated intestinal transplants.

TCRdb's table, derived via immunoSEQ multiplex PCR, lists solely in-frame clones and lacks some. The sample shows 39,000 or so clones, over 90% of them seen only once. Germline lookup yields CDR1 ENHRY and CDR2 SYGVKD. V lost 4 bases to trimming and J lost 1 base; unmatched junction nucleotides: 14. This CDR3 is 19 amino acids long. Findings and limits, study-wide: Patients who carried graft-donor T cell macrochimerism also had high graft-versus-host to host-versus-graft clonal ratios in their allografts. Peak circulating GvH clone levels tracked with early post-transplant HvG declines.

With respect to this clone: As yet, its antigen is unknown.

The starting material was unstimulated CD8+ T cells sorted from spleen or lymph node cells, obtained before transplant. This clonotype was sampled from a human donor who was the organ donor for an intestinal transplant. The chain uses TRBV10-3 and TRBJ2-3, with 10 bases matching TRBD2. In DNA form, the CDR3 reads TGTGCCATCAGTGTGAGGCTAGCGGGAGAGGCCCCCGGCACAGATACGCAGTATTTT. It encodes CAISVRLAGEAPGTDTQYF.